This passage covers 27 T cell receptor beta chains from one sample sequenced in a study of T cell responses to AZD1222 COVID-19 vaccine. Sequencing used immunoSEQ multiplex PCR; TCRdb keeps in-frame clones, though not all of them. The sample lists 120,000 or so clones; around 90% were seen once. The sequenced sample was peripheral blood, obtained 28 days after the second AZD1222 dose. The receptors were sampled from an adult who received the AZD1222 COVID-19 vaccine.

This chain connects TRBV4-2 to TRBJ2-3; D is ambiguous. Germline CDR1 and CDR2: LGHNA and YNFKEQ. Trimming left V 4 bases short and J 5 bases short, with 13 bases between. The CDR3 is made up of 14 amino acids. The CDR3 DNA sequence: TGTGCCAGCAGCCGCACTGCGTCGGGAGATACGCAGTATTTT. This gives the protein CASSRTASGDTQYF.

The CDR3 protein is CASSQDPIGQGARSPLHF. For the CDR3, the DNA is TGCGCCAGCAGCCAAGATCCCATCGGGCAGGGGGCGCGTTCACCCCTCCACTTT. V is TRBV4-3 and J is TRBJ1-6; 8 bases are a match to TRBD1. J lost 9 bases, V lost 0 bases, and 13 bases had no gene match. From germline, CDR1 is LGHNA and CDR2 YSLEER. This CDR3 comprises 18 residues.

This clone was detected once. The rearrangement links TRBV7-6 to TRBJ1-1; no clear D. The CDR3 length is 14 residues. The V and J ends lost 1 base and 3 bases respectively, with 9 bases between them. Germline V lookup: CDR1 SGHVS, CDR2 FNYEAQ. Here the CDR3 DNA reads TGTGCCAGCAGCTTAGATGTGGGATACACTGAAGCTTTCTTT. This encodes CASSLDVGYTEAFF.

Concerning this clone itself: The junction and the germline gene differ at one end; a read error may be behind it. The CDR3 sequence is CATSLEQNQPQHF. Here the CDR3 DNA reads TGTGCCACCAGTCTCGAACAAAATCAGCCCCAGCATTTT. The rearrangement joins TRBV2 to TRBJ1-5; no reliable D call. Germline V gene data show CDR1 as SNHLY and CDR2 as FYNNEI. This CDR3 spans 13 amino acids.

V is TRBV19 and J is TRBJ2-3; 8 nucleotides match TRBD1. V gave up 5 bases and J gave up 2 bases; unmatched junction bases: 3. In germline, CDR1 is LNHDA, CDR2 SQIVND (reference sequence). The CDR3 runs to 14 residues. CDR3 in DNA: TGTGCCAGTAGTCCGGGACAGGCCACAGATACGCAGTATTTT. Translation gives CASSPGQATDTQYF.

This sequence joins TRBV5-1 and TRBJ1-6; 11 bases align to TRBD1. The germline V gene encodes CDR1 SGHRS and CDR2 YFSETQ. This CDR3 comprises 16 residues. The trim removed 4 bases at V and 4 bases at J, leaving 4 bases unmatched. CDR3 sequence reads: CASSPGQGAYNSPLHF. The CDR3 region has the DNA TGCGCCAGCAGCCCCGGACAGGGGGCTTATAATTCACCCCTCCACTTT.

The chain has TRBV5-1 and TRBJ2-7; maybe TRBD1 (6 bases). V gave up 3 bases and J gave up 5 bases, with 12 bases separating them. Germline assignment: CDR1 SGHRS and CDR2 YFSETQ. The CDR3 runs to 13 residues. The CDR3 loop reads CASSWDTDDEQYF. CDR3 in DNA: TGCGCCAGCAGCTGGGACACAGACGACGAGCAGTACTTC.

The chain carries TRBV18 and TRBJ1-1; possible D gene TRBD1, 6 bases. Germline V CDR1 and CDR2: KGHSH, LQKENI. Deletions cut 4 bases from V and 1 base from J, with 16 bases between. CDR3 length equals 16 residues. The CDR3 bases are TGTGCCAGCTCACGATACAGGGAATGGGGGAACACTGAAGCTTTCTTT. It yields the protein CASSRYREWGNTEAFF.

V is TRBV7-6 and J is TRBJ1-3; 7 nucleotides match TRBD1. Germline V gene sequence: CDR1 SGHVS, CDR2 FNYEAQ. CDR3 length: 15 amino acids. V lost 3 bases to trimming and J lost 2 bases; unmatched junction nucleotides: 4. CDR3 protein: CASSFYRGPGNTIYF. CDR3 coding DNA: TGTGCCAGCAGCTTTTACAGGGGTCCTGGAAACACCATATATTTT.

DNA of the CDR3: TGTGCCAGCAGCTTGGCTACAGGGGGCGTCTATGGCTACACCTTC. It codes for CASSLATGGVYGYTF. The V gene is TRBV5-4, the J gene TRBJ1-2; 9 bases are a match to TRBD1. Germline CDR1 is SGHNT and CDR2 is YYREEE (reference sequence). Germline trimming cut 0 bases from V and 4 bases from J; bases unmatched to any gene: 4. The CDR3 has 15 amino acids.

The chain links TRBV2 to TRBJ1-1, with D possibly TRBD1 on 5 matching bases. Germline CDR1 SNHLY, CDR2 FYNNEI. Trimming removed 5 bases at V and 4 bases at J, with 17 bases between. This CDR3 has 15 amino acids. The chain's CDR3 is CASSPGTFLGTEAFF. DNA for the CDR3: TGTGCCAGCAGTCCCGGGACGTTTTTGGGCACTGAAGCTTTCTTT.

The gene calls are TRBV6-5 and TRBJ2-7; 8 bases agree with TRBD1. CDR1 is MNHEY, CDR2 SVGAGI, per germline. The V and J ends lost 6 bases and 2 bases, in that order; junction bases with no gene match: 3. CDR3 size: 13 residues. The CDR3 DNA sequence: TGTGCCAGCAGGCGGACAGGGCCCTACGAGCAGTACTTC. It translates to CASRRTGPYEQYF.

This chain uses TRBV12-3 or TRBV12-4 with TRBJ2-3; D gene uncertain. V was shortened by 4 bases and J by 2 bases, with 7 bases between the two germline ends. The CDR3 has 13 residues. The CDR3 nucleotides are TGTGCCAGCAGTTACCAGAACACAGATACGCAGTATTTT. Amino acids: CASSYQNTDTQYF.

J is TRBJ2-7 and V is TRBV18; weak D call: TRBD2 (6 bases). The CDR3 extends over 15 amino acids. CDR1 and CDR2 from the germline V gene are KGHSH and LQKENI. V was trimmed by 6 bases and J by 0 bases, leaving 15 bases between them. As DNA, the CDR3 is TGTGCCAGCTCCCCTGGGGGGATAAGCTCCTACGAGCAGTACTTC. Its protein product is CASSPGGISSYEQYF. The whole variable domain, remainder taken from reference TRBV18 and TRBJ2-7, is NAGVMQNPRHLVRRRGQEARLRCSPMKGHSHVYWYRQLPEEGLKFMVYLQKENIIDESGMPKERFSAEFPKEGPSILRIQQVVRGDSAAYFCASSPGGISSYEQYFGPGTRLTVT.

The chain uses TRBV7-2 and TRBJ1-2; D is uncertain. This CDR3 contains 15 residues. V was pared by 1 base and J by 8 bases, with 17 bases between. Looked up from germline, CDR1 is SGHTA and CDR2 is FQGNSA. CDR3 loop: CASSLVHGLRSGYTF. The CDR3 bases are TGTGCCAGCAGCTTAGTGCACGGGCTGAGGAGCGGCTACACCTTC.

The CDR3 bases are TGTGCCAGCATAACCATAAGAGGGGGCAATGAGCAGTTCTTC. This gives the protein CASITIRGGNEQFF. The chain couples TRBV2 to TRBJ2-1; D possibly corresponds to TRBD1 (6 bases). Deletions cut 7 bases from V and 6 bases from J, with 16 bases between. The CDR3 has 14 residues. Germline-derived CDR1 and CDR2 are SNHLY and FYNNEI.

J is TRBJ2-7 and V is TRBV13, with TRBD1 matching over 8 bases. Germline V gene lookup returns CDR1 PRHDT and CDR2 FYEKMQ (reference sequence). The CDR3 totals 14 residues. Germline trimming cut 2 bases from V and 1 base from J; bases unmatched to any gene: 1. The CDR3 bases are TGTGCCAGCAGCTTAAGGACAGGGTCCTACGAGCAGTACTTC. Protein: CASSLRTGSYEQYF.

The genes are TRBV30 and TRBJ1-5, with D uncertain. Germline CDR1 reads GTSNPN; CDR2 reads SVGIG (reference sequence). This CDR3 is built from 11 residues. V was cut by 0 bases and J by 11 bases, with 8 bases left in between. The CDR3 is CAWSVGLAQHF. CDR3 DNA sequence: TGTGCCTGGAGTGTAGGGCTGGCCCAGCATTTT. Together with reference TRBV30 and TRBJ1-5, the CDR3 gives the full variable domain: SQTIHQWPATLVQPVGSPLSLECTVEGTSNPNLYWYRQAAGRGLQLLFYSVGIGQISSEVPQNLSASRPQDRQFILSSKKLLLSDSGFYLCAWSVGLAQHFGDGTRLSIL.

This sequence joins TRBV7-8 and TRBJ2-7, with D perhaps matching TRBD2 (6 bases). The V end lost 2 bases, the J end lost 0 bases, and 11 bases lay between the germline ends. This CDR3 region has 15 residues. The germline V gene has CDR1 SGHVS and CDR2 FQNEAQ. The CDR3: CASSLTRESSYEQYF. CDR3 nucleotide sequence: TGTGCCAGCAGCTTAACCCGGGAGAGCTCCTACGAGCAGTACTTC.

This chain joins TRBV25-1 and TRBJ2-3; D uncertain. V shed 2 bases and J shed 4 bases, with 7 bases lying between them. CDR3 length: 13 residues. Per the germline V gene, CDR1 is MGHDK and CDR2 is SYGVNS. This CDR3 is CASSELGADTQYF. The CDR3 DNA reads TGTGCCAGCAGTGAACTTGGAGCAGATACGCAGTATTTT.

The J gene is TRBJ1-5, the V gene TRBV12-5, with 7 nucleotides matching TRBD1. Germline V CDR1 and CDR2: LGHNT, FRNRAP. V shed 7 bases, J shed 6 bases, and the junction held 9 bases outside the gene matches. The CDR3 extends over 14 amino acids. CDR3 sequence reads: CASATGTASQPQHF. The CDR3 DNA sequence: TGTGCTAGTGCTACCGGGACAGCAAGTCAGCCCCAGCATTTT.

This clone was seen only once. The rearrangement links TRBV5-4 to TRBJ1-4; D is possibly TRBD1 (5 bases). Germline CDR1 is SGHNT and CDR2 is YYREEE (reference sequence). The CDR3 loop spans 16 amino acids. Trimming removed 2 bases at V and 2 bases at J, with 13 bases between. CDR3 in amino acids: CASSFYRDGTNEKLFF. In nucleotides, the CDR3 is TGTGCCAGCAGCTTCTATCGGGACGGGACTAATGAAAAACTGTTTTTT.

The rearrangement uses TRBV2 and TRBJ1-5; D is perhaps TRBD1 (6 bases). This CDR3 comprises 16 residues. V was shortened by 8 bases and J by 4 bases, with 21 bases between the two germline ends. Germline CDR1 and CDR2: SNHLY and FYNNEI. The CDR3 DNA follows: TGTGCCAGCGGAAGATTGGGGGGGCCCCTTAATCAGCCCCAGCATTTT. It codes for CASGRLGGPLNQPQHF.

The chain is built from TRBV10-3 and TRBJ1-6, with TRBD1 matching 8 bases. Germline trimming cut 5 bases from V and 7 bases from J; bases unmatched to any gene: 4. Germline V lookup: CDR1 ENHRY, CDR2 SYGVKD. The CDR3 sequence is 14 residues long. The CDR3 sequence: CAISSQGDNSPLHF. The CDR3 nucleotides are TGTGCCATCAGTTCACAGGGGGACAATTCACCCCTCCACTTT.

V is TRBV14 and J is TRBJ2-1; D is undetermined. The V end lost 0 bases, the J end lost 2 bases, and 5 bases lay between the germline ends. From germline, CDR1 is SGHDN and CDR2 FVKESK. The CDR3 is made up of 14 amino acids. In nucleotides, the CDR3 is TGTGCCAGCAGCCAAGAATCTGCCTACAATGAGCAGTTCTTC. Translation: CASSQESAYNEQFF. Supplemented by reference TRBV14 and TRBJ2-1, the full variable domain reads EAGVTQFPSHSVIEKGQTVTLRCDPISGHDNLYWYRRVMGKEIKFLLHFVKESKQDESGMPNNRFLAERTGGTYSTLKVQPAELEDSGVYFCASSQESAYNEQFFGPGTRLTVL.

For the CDR3, the DNA is TGTGCCAGCAGCCATGACATACACGCGAACACCGGGGAGCTGTTTTTT. This codes for CASSHDIHANTGELFF. The chain recombines TRBV4-2 with TRBJ2-2, with D uncertain. The V gene's germline CDR1 is LGHNA and CDR2 YNFKEQ. The CDR3 spans 16 residues. The V and J ends lost 3 bases and 0 bases respectively, with 11 bases between them.

The chain combines TRBV27 with TRBJ1-4; D possibly corresponds to TRBD1 (5 bases). This CDR3 is built from 14 residues. The V gene lost 5 bases and the J gene lost 1 base, with 8 bases spanning the gap. Germline V gene sequence: CDR1 MNHEY, CDR2 SMNVEV (reference sequence). This CDR3 reads CASSRQGTNEKLFF. The DNA of the CDR3 is TGTGCCAGCAGTCGGCAGGGAACTAATGAAAAACTGTTTTTT.